Listed here are 22 T cell receptor beta chains from one sample, sequenced in a study of identifying expanded T cells in peripheral blood. Using immunoSEQ multiplex PCR, the repertoire was profiled, and TCRdb retains in-frame clones only, with some absent. The table shows over 75,000 clones, with 88% occurring only once. Sequenced input: blood. These TCRs come from a person aged 18 to 69 in good health.

V gene TRBV2 combines with J gene TRBJ2-1; D gene uncertain. Germline loops: CDR1 SNHLY, CDR2 FYNNEI. Deletions cut 4 bases from V and 3 bases from J, with 1 base between. The CDR3 contains 11 residues. The DNA for the CDR3 is TGTGCCAGCAGTGGCTACAATGAGCAGTTCTTC. Translation: CASSGYNEQFF.

The genes are TRBV27 and TRBJ1-2; 11 bases line up with TRBD1. The junction had 2 bases not matched to a gene; V was cut back by 4 bases and J by 4 bases. Germline V gene sequence: CDR1 MNHEY, CDR2 SMNVEV (reference sequence). This CDR3 region has 14 residues. The CDR3 reads CASSWGQGGYGYTF. CDR3 nucleotides: TGTGCCAGCAGTTGGGGACAGGGGGGCTATGGCTACACCTTC.

The chain joins TRBV16 to TRBJ2-3; D is unresolved. V was clipped by 0 bases and J by 5 bases, with 6 bases between them. CDR1 and CDR2 (germline): KGHSY, FQNENV. This CDR3 contains 13 residues. For the CDR3, the DNA is TGTGCCAGCAGCCAATCGGTAGGAGATACGCAGTATTTT. Its translation is CASSQSVGDTQYF.

V and J are TRBV6-4 and TRBJ1-2; 7 bases fit TRBD1. This CDR3 is 13 amino acids long. Germline lookup yields CDR1 MRHNA and CDR2 SNTAGT. The V gene end was trimmed by 5 bases and the J gene end by 7 bases; junction bases not matched to a gene: 7. The CDR3 region has the DNA TGTGCCAGCAGTCCTCCAACAGGGGTTGGCTACACCTTC. Translated, it gives CASSPPTGVGYTF.

The chain links TRBV5-1 to TRBJ2-7; 10 bases are a match to TRBD2. V shed 0 bases, J shed 3 bases, and the junction held 6 bases outside the gene matches. The germline CDR1 and CDR2 sequences are SGHRS and YFSETQ. The CDR3 sequence is 16 residues long. The CDR3 here is CASSLAGVAGGYEQYF. In DNA, the CDR3 is TGCGCCAGCAGCTTGGCCGGGGTAGCGGGGGGCTACGAGCAGTACTTC.

This clone was recorded only once. The chain recombines TRBV19 with TRBJ2-5, with 8 bases lining up with TRBD1. The DNA end is more similar to TRBJ2-7, so the J call may be wrong. Germline V gene sequence: CDR1 LNHDA, CDR2 SQIVND (reference sequence). The CDR3 length is 14 residues. In DNA form, the CDR3 reads TGTGCCAGTAGTATCAGGGGGCGAGTGGGCGAGCAGTACTTC. It encodes CASSIRGRVGEQYF.

The DNA of the CDR3 is TGCAGTGCTATTGGACTTAGCGAGCAGTACTTC. It is translated as CSAIGLSEQYF. J is TRBJ2-7 and V is TRBV20-1; TRBD2 is a possible D gene (5 bases). Trimming cost V 4 bases and J 6 bases, with 10 bases left between them. Germline CDR1 and CDR2: DFQATT and SNEGSKA (reference sequence). The CDR3 consists of 11 residues.

The chain is built from TRBV30 and TRBJ2-1, with D possibly matching TRBD1 (5 bases). Looked up from germline, CDR1 is GTSNPN and CDR2 is SVGIG (reference sequence). V was cut by 0 bases and J by 2 bases, with 14 bases left in between. The CDR3 is 16 amino acids. The CDR3, as DNA: TGTGCCTGGAGTGTACTTCAGGGCTTGACCTACAATGAGCAGTTCTTC. Its protein product is CAWSVLQGLTYNEQFF. Together with reference TRBV30 and TRBJ2-1, the CDR3 gives the full variable domain: SQTIHQWPATLVQPVGSPLSLECTVEGTSNPNLYWYRQAAGRGLQLLFYSVGIGQISSEVPQNLSASRPQDRQFILSSKKLLLSDSGFYLCAWSVLQGLTYNEQFFGPGTRLTVL.

The chain combines TRBV29-1 with TRBJ1-2; TRBD1 matches at 7 bases. Trimming removed 6 bases from V and 4 bases from J; junction bases left unmatched: 11. This CDR3 region has 14 residues. The germline gives CDR1 SQVTM, CDR2 ANQGSEA. This CDR3 is CSVVGQVGGYGYTF. DNA for the CDR3: TGCAGCGTCGTCGGACAGGTCGGTGGCTATGGCTACACCTTC. The full variable domain, rest sourced from reference TRBV29-1 and TRBJ1-2, is SAVISQKPSRDICQRGTSLTIQCQVDSQVTMMFWYRQQPGQSLTLIATANQGSEATYESGFVIDKFPISRPNLTFSTLTVSNMSPEDSSIYLCSVVGQVGGYGYTFGSGTRLTVV.

This clone has a handful of counts. V is TRBV7-9 and J is TRBJ2-7; no clear D. This CDR3 comprises 12 residues. V lost 1 base to trimming and J lost 4 bases, with 5 bases between them. In germline, CDR1 is SEHNR, CDR2 FQNEAQ (reference sequence). The CDR3 region is CASSLGSYEQYF. DNA of the CDR3: TGTGCCAGCAGCTTAGGAAGTTACGAGCAGTACTTC.

This clone has more than one count but fewer than ten. The V and J genes are TRBV19 and TRBJ1-6; no firm D call. Germline CDR1 is LNHDA and CDR2 is SQIVND (reference sequence). The V end was cut by 3 bases, the J end by 9 bases, with 6 bases between. CDR3 length: 12 residues. In nucleotides, the CDR3 is TGTGCCAGTAGTATTCGGGGTTCACCCCTCCACTTT. Protein: CASSIRGSPLHF.

V gene TRBV28 combines with J gene TRBJ1-5; D may be TRBD1 (6 bases). Trimming left V 6 bases short and J 15 bases short, with 21 bases between. The CDR3 totals 13 residues. Germline V gene lookup returns CDR1 MDHEN and CDR2 SYDVKM. CDR3 loop: CASSPEGGRSGHF. In DNA, the CDR3 is TGTGCCAGCAGCCCGGAAGGGGGGAGGTCAGGGCATTTT.

The chain is built from TRBV27 and TRBJ2-3; D is perhaps TRBD1 (5 bases). Trimming pared 6 bases from V and 0 bases from J, leaving 10 bases between. Germline loops: CDR1 MNHEY, CDR2 SMNVEV (reference sequence). This CDR3 comprises 14 residues. The CDR3 region is CASSGTGSTDTQYF. The CDR3 DNA reads as TGTGCCAGCAGCGGAACAGGAAGCACAGATACGCAGTATTTT.

The chain has TRBV30 and TRBJ1-5; no clear D gene. CDR1 and CDR2 (germline): GTSNPN, SVGIG (reference sequence). Between the trimmed V and J ends, which lost 0 bases and 2 bases, there was a span of 14 bases. This CDR3 spans 16 amino acids. The CDR3 DNA follows: TGTGCCTGGAGTGTCAGATCGGGGTTAGGCAATCAGCCCCAGCATTTT. It encodes CAWSVRSGLGNQPQHF.

The chain couples TRBV9 to TRBJ2-3; perhaps TRBD2 as D (7 bases). Germline CDR1 is SGDLS and CDR2 is YYNGEE. V was shortened by 0 bases and J by 1 base, with 12 bases between the two germline ends. The CDR3 sequence is 16 residues long. As DNA, the CDR3 is TGTGCCAGCAGCGTAGAAGGGGGGGGTGGCACAGATACGCAGTATTTT. Translation: CASSVEGGGGTDTQYF.

The V call is TRBV6-1, the J call TRBJ2-3; 9 bases agree with TRBD2. This CDR3 region has 15 residues. The germline V gene encodes CDR1 MNHNS and CDR2 SASEGT. The V segment lost 5 bases and the J segment 6 bases; nucleotides outside the gene matches: 9. CDR3 residues: CASSPLAGEGDTQYF. CDR3 sequence (DNA): TGTGCCAGCAGTCCATTAGCGGGAGAGGGGGATACGCAGTATTTT.

The chain is built from TRBV4-1 and TRBJ2-7; 9 nucleotides match TRBD1. V shed 8 bases and J 3 bases; nucleotides not matched to a gene: 5. Germline V gene sequence: CDR1 MGHRA, CDR2 YSYEKL. There are 13 residues in the CDR3. Here the CDR3 DNA reads TGCGCCAGCGCTAGGGACAGGGTCTACGAGCAGTACTTC. Its protein is CASARDRVYEQYF.

This chain uses TRBV5-1 with TRBJ2-3, with TRBD1 identical over 9 bases. Germline CDR1 reads SGHRS; CDR2 reads YFSETQ. This CDR3 region has 17 residues. Trimming removed 4 bases from V and 0 bases from J; junction bases left unmatched: 9. This CDR3 is CASSPWGTGTSTDTQYF. CDR3 nucleotides: TGCGCCAGCAGCCCGTGGGGGACAGGGACTAGCACAGATACGCAGTATTTT.

To note about this clone: One end of the junction fails to match germline, which may point to a read error. The chain joins TRBV7-9 to TRBJ2-5, with D maybe TRBD1 (6 bases). This CDR3 is built from 14 residues. CDR1 is SEHNR and CDR2 is FQNEAQ in the germline V gene (reference sequence). In DNA, the CDR3 is TGTGCCGGCAGCCCCATGGGGGCCCAAGAGACCCAGTACTTC. Translating gives CAGSPMGAQETQYF.

The chain employs TRBV11-2 and TRBJ1-1; weak D call: TRBD1 (5 bases). Germline V gene lookup returns CDR1 SGHAT and CDR2 FQNNGV. V lost 5 bases and J 8 bases, leaving 21 bases between the germline ends. This CDR3 contains 15 residues. DNA for the CDR3: TGTGCCAGCAGCCGTCCATTAGGGACCCGCTACGAAGCTTTCTTT. Encoded protein: CASSRPLGTRYEAFF.

The V call is TRBV19, the J call TRBJ2-4; tentative D call: TRBD1 (5 bases). Germline CDR1 is LNHDA and CDR2 is SQIVND (reference sequence). The CDR3 covers 19 residues. Trimming took off 1 base at V and 3 bases at J, with 22 bases between the two ends. The CDR3 region has the DNA TGTGCCAGTAGTATAGTCCCAGGGCTGTTTGTAGTGGGCAAAAACATTCAGTACTTC. Amino acids: CASSIVPGLFVVGKNIQYF.

This chain joins TRBV6-4 and TRBJ2-5; TRBD1 aligns across 10 bases. Germline V gene lookup returns CDR1 MRHNA and CDR2 SNTAGT. The CDR3 is 16 residues long. V gave up 4 bases and J gave up 2 bases; unmatched junction bases: 7. The CDR3 sequence is CASSVSPGQGQETQYF. In DNA, the CDR3 is TGTGCCAGCAGTGTGAGTCCGGGACAGGGGCAAGAGACCCAGTACTTC.